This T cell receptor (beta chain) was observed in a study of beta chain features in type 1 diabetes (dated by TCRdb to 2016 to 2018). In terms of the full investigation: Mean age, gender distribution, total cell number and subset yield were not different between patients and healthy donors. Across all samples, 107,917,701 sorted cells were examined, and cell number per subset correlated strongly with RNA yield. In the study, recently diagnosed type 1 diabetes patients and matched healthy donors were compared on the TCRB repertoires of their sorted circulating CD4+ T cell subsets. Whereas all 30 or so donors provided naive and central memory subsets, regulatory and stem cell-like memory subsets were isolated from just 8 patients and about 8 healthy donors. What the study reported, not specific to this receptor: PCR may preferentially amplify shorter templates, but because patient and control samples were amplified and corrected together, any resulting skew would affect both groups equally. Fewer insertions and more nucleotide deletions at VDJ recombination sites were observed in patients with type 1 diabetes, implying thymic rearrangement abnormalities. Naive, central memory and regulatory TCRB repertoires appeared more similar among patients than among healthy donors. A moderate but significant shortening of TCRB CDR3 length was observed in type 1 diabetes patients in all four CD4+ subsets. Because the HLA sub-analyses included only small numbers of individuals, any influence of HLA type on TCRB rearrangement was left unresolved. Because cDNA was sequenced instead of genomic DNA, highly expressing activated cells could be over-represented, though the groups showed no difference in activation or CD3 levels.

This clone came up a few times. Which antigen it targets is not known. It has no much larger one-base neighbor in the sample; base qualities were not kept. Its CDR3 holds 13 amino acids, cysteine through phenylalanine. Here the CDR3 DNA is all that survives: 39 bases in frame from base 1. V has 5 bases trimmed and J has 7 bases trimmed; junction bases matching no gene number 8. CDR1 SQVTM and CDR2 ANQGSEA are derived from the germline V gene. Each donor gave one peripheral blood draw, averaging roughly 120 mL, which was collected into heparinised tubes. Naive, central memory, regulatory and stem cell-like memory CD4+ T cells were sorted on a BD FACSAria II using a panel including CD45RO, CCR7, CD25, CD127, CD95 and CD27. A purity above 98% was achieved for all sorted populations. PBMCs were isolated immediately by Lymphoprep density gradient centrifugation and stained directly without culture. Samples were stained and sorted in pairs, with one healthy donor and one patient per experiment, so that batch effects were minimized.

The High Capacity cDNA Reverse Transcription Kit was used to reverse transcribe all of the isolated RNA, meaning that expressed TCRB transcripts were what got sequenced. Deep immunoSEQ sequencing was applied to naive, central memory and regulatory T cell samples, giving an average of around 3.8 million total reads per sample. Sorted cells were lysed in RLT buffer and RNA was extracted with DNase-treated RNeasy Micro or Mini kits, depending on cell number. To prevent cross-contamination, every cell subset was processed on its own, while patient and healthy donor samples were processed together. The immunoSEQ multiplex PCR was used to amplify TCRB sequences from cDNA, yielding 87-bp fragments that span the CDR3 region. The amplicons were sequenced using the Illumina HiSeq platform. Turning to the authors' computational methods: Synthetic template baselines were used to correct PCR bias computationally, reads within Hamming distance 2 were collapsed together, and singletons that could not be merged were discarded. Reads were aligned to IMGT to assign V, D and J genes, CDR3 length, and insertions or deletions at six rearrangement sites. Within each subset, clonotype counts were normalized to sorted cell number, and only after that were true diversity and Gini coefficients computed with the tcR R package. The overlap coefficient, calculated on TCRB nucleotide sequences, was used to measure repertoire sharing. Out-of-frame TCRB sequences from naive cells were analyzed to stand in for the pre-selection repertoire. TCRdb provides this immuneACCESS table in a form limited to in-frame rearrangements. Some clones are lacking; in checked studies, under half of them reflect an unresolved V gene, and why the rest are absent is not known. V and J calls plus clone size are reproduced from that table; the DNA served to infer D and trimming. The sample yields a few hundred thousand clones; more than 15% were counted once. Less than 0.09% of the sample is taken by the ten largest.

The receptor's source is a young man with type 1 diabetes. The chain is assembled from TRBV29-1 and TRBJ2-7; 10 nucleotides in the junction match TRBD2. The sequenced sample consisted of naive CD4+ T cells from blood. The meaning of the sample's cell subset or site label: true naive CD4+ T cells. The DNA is TGCAGCGTTCTGAGCGGGAGGGCCGGGGAGCAGTACTTC. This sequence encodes CSVLSGRAGEQYF.